The 24 T cell receptor beta chains given below trace back to one sample, sequenced in a study of neurological immune-mediated disorders (dated by TCRdb to about 2019). Library creation used 5' RACE. Sequencing used an Illumina HiSeq 2500. TCRdb's own reprocessing of the public reads used fastp at Q25 and MiXCR and kept productive beta chains. Each CDR3 protein gets just one entry, which takes the most common genes and DNA from the rows behind it. The sample yields 50,000 to 80,000 distinct CDR3 sequences; roughly 4.8% were counted once. Of the sample, 6.5% to 7.5% falls within the top ten clones. The source material was PBMCs. The receptors derive from a man aged 25-45 years with multiple sclerosis.

This clonotype was picked up a small number of times. V and J are TRBV9 and TRBJ1-6; D not certain. CDR1 and CDR2 from the germline V gene are SGDLS and YYNGEE. Trimming took off 0 bases at V and 6 bases at J, with 10 bases between the two ends. The CDR3 runs to 15 residues. The CDR3 nucleotides read TGTGCCAGCAGCGTAGCACGGGGAACTAATTCACCCCTCCACTTT. Amino acids: CASSVARGTNSPLHF.

There are a few counts of this clonotype. A read error may be the cause here, since a much bigger clone is one base away. The chain is built from TRBV4-1 and TRBJ1-1, with D possibly matching TRBD1 (6 bases). V shed 3 bases and J shed 7 bases, with 12 bases lying between them. Germline V gene sequence: CDR1 MGHRA, CDR2 YSYEKL. This CDR3 has 13 amino acids. In DNA form, the CDR3 reads TGCGCCAGCAGCCACATCTACAGGGTTGAAGCTTTCTTT. Translated: CASSHIYRVEAFF.

This clonotype was counted ten times or more. The chain recombines TRBV3-1 with TRBJ1-2; D is unclear. The CDR3 runs to 13 residues. V lost 0 bases to trimming and J lost 4 bases, with 6 bases between them. The germline gives CDR1 LGHDT, CDR2 YNNKEL (reference sequence). As DNA, the CDR3 is TGTGCCAGCAGCCAAGAAGGCAGCTATGGCTACACCTTC. It encodes CASSQEGSYGYTF. Full variable domain (outside the CDR3, taken from reference TRBV3-1 and TRBJ1-2): DTAVSQTPKYLVTQMGNDKSIKCEQNLGHDTMYWYKQDSKKFLKIMFSYNNKELIINETVPNRFSPKSPDKAHLNLHINSLELGDSAVYFCASSQEGSYGYTFGSGTRLTVV.

At least ten counts were recorded for this clonotype. This chain uses TRBV5-1 with TRBJ1-1; no definite D call. Germline V gene data show CDR1 as SGHRS and CDR2 as YFSETQ. V lost 7 bases to trimming and J lost 1 base, with 14 bases between them. The CDR3 covers 14 residues. The CDR3 nucleotides are TGCGCCAGCCGTCCCCGCGGGTGGAACACTGAAGCTTTCTTT. This translates into CASRPRGWNTEAFF.

This clonotype was detected ten times or more. The chain couples TRBV12-3 or TRBV12-4 to TRBJ2-7; D is ambiguous. The CDR3 contains 13 residues. With 5 bases removed from V and 5 bases from J, the gap between germline ends came to 13 bases. The CDR3 is CASSLGSFDEQYF. In DNA form, the CDR3 reads TGTGCCAGCAGTCTCGGGTCTTTCGACGAGCAGTACTTC.

This clonotype was seen many times. The CDR3 loop is CASGWHYNEQFF. CDR3 nucleotides: TGTGCCAGCGGGTGGCACTACAATGAGCAGTTCTTC. The chain links TRBV27 to TRBJ2-1; no clear D. The germline V and J ends were trimmed by 8 bases and 3 bases, with 8 bases remaining between them. The CDR3 sequence is 12 residues long. CDR1 is MNHEY, CDR2 SMNVEV, per germline (reference sequence).

This clonotype occurred many times. The genes are TRBV5-6 and TRBJ2-3; tentatively, D is TRBD1 (5 bases). CDR1 is SGHDT and CDR2 is YYEEEE in the germline V gene. This CDR3 spans 16 amino acids. Trimming left V 3 bases short and J 0 bases short, with 14 bases between. CDR3 DNA: TGTGCCAGCAGCTCCCTACGACAGCTGAGCACAGATACGCAGTATTTT. Translating it yields CASSSLRQLSTDTQYF.

The chain employs TRBV6-6 and TRBJ1-1; the match to TRBD1 covers 7 bases. The CDR3 has 12 residues. Germline CDR1 and CDR2: MNHNY and SVGAGI (reference sequence). The V and J ends lost 6 bases and 6 bases, in that order; junction bases with no gene match: 4. The CDR3 is CASSQGTAEAFF. DNA of the CDR3: TGTGCCAGCAGCCAGGGGACAGCTGAAGCTTTCTTT.

Comment on this clonotype: Sequence at one end of the junction differs from germline and may be a read error. The chain combines TRBV6-4 with TRBJ1-1, with 9 bases aligning to TRBD1. The germline V gene has CDR1 MRHNA and CDR2 SNTAGT. CDR3 length equals 14 residues. The CDR3 DNA sequence: TGTGCCAGCAGGGACTCCGACAGGGGGATACCAGCTTTCTTT. Translated: CASRDSDRGIPAFF.

This chain links TRBV18 with TRBJ1-1; D may be TRBD1 (5 bases). V gave up 6 bases and J gave up 2 bases, with 10 bases separating them. CDR3 length: 13 residues. Germline CDR1 and CDR2: KGHSH and LQKENI. In DNA form, the CDR3 reads TGTGCCAGCTCCAATGGGGGTAACACTGAAGCTTTCTTT. Protein sequence: CASSNGGNTEAFF.

On this clonotype: One base away lies a much larger clone, so this may be a sequencing read error. The rearrangement uses TRBV7-9 and TRBJ1-1, with 9 bases identical to TRBD1. Germline assignment: CDR1 SEHNR and CDR2 FQNEAQ (reference sequence). The CDR3 spans 14 residues. The CDR3 sequence is CAGSLGQGKGEAFF. In DNA, the CDR3 is TGTGCCGGCAGCTTGGGACAGGGCAAGGGTGAAGCTTTCTTT. The full variable domain, rest sourced from reference TRBV7-9 and TRBJ1-1, is DTGVSQNPRHKITKRGQNVTFRCDPISEHNRLYWYRQTLGQGPEFLTYFQNEAQLEKSRLLSDRFSAERPKGSFSTLEIQRTEQGDSAMYLCAGSLGQGKGEAFFGQGTRLTVV.

The sample holds many counts of this clonotype. The J gene is TRBJ1-1, the V gene TRBV25-1; weak D call: TRBD1 (5 bases). Germline V gene lookup returns CDR1 MGHDK and CDR2 SYGVNS. The V end was cut by 0 bases, the J end by 5 bases, with 7 bases between. The CDR3 loop spans 13 amino acids. The CDR3 sequence: CASSEYEGTEAFF. The CDR3 DNA reads as TGTGCCAGCAGTGAATATGAGGGGACTGAAGCTTTCTTT.

As to this clonotype: A clone one base away is much larger, so this may be a read error. V is TRBV10-3 and J is TRBJ2-7; 13 nucleotides agree with TRBD2. In germline, CDR1 is ENHRY, CDR2 SYGVKD. CDR3 length: 17 amino acids. The V segment lost 2 bases and the J segment 3 bases; nucleotides outside the gene matches: 7. The CDR3 DNA is TGTGCCATCAGTGAGCCTATGGGACTAGCGGGGATCTACGAGCAGTACTTC. Translated: CAISEPMGLAGIYEQYF.

This clonotype was found a few times. The chain couples TRBV3-1 to TRBJ1-2; D is unresolved. Trimming left V 1 base short and J 8 bases short, with 8 bases between. Germline CDR1 LGHDT, CDR2 YNNKEL (reference sequence). The CDR3 sequence is 12 residues long. CDR3 loop: CASSQGTTGYTF. Written as DNA, the CDR3 is TGTGCCAGCAGCCAAGGGACGACCGGCTACACCTTC.

This clonotype was observed many times. The V gene is TRBV5-1, the J gene TRBJ1-5; D possibly corresponds to TRBD1 (6 bases). The CDR3 extends over 13 amino acids. V was cut by 4 bases and J by 4 bases, with 9 bases left in between. Looked up from germline, CDR1 is SGHRS and CDR2 is YFSETQ. The CDR3 DNA follows: TGCGCCAGCAGCCAAGGACAGAATCAGCCCCAGCATTTT. Protein: CASSQGQNQPQHF.

This clonotype was seen only a few times. V is TRBV20-1 and J is TRBJ1-1, with 8 bases matching TRBD1. The CDR3 consists of 13 residues. Losses at the gene ends were 3 bases for V and 3 bases for J; bases not matched to a gene: 3. In germline, CDR1 is DFQATT, CDR2 SNEGSKA (reference sequence). The CDR3 protein is CSASGQGYTEAFF. The CDR3 DNA reads as TGCAGTGCTAGTGGACAGGGATACACTGAAGCTTTCTTT.

This clonotype has only a few counts. This chain joins TRBV4-1 and TRBJ2-2; D not certain. CDR3 size: 12 residues. The germline V gene encodes CDR1 MGHRA and CDR2 YSYEKL. V lost 2 bases and J 5 bases, leaving 3 bases between the germline ends. In DNA form, the CDR3 reads TGCGCCAGCAGCCAAAAAACCGGGGAGCTGTTTTTT. Its protein is CASSQKTGELFF.

This clonotype was observed a handful of times. The V gene is TRBV9, the J gene TRBJ2-2; 9 bases line up with TRBD1. Unmatched junction bases numbered 7, after V lost 3 bases and J lost 4 bases. CDR3 length: 16 amino acids. Germline V CDR1 and CDR2: SGDLS, YYNGEE. CDR3 sequence: CASSAWDRDSTGELFF. The CDR3 region has the DNA TGTGCCAGCAGCGCCTGGGACAGGGATTCCACCGGGGAGCTGTTTTTT. The complete variable domain, with remaining parts taken from reference TRBV9 and TRBJ2-2, reads DSGVTQTPKHLITATGQRVTLRCSPRSGDLSVYWYQQSLDQGLQFLIQYYNGEERAKGNILERFSAQQFPDLHSELNLSSLELGDSALYFCASSAWDRDSTGELFFGEGSRLTVL.

For this clonotype: This may arise from a read error, as a much more abundant clone is one base away. V is TRBV20-1 and J is TRBJ2-7; D unclear. V dropped 3 bases and J dropped 7 bases, with 16 bases sitting between them. This CDR3 region has 13 residues. CDR1 is DFQATT and CDR2 is SNEGSKA in the germline V gene (reference sequence). CDR3 in amino acids: CSARGRSAQEQYF. The CDR3 nucleotides are TGCAGTGCTAGGGGCAGATCAGCCCAAGAGCAGTACTTC.

The chain carries TRBV20-1 and TRBJ1-3; the D gene is possibly TRBD1 (6 bases). Germline V gene data show CDR1 as DFQATT and CDR2 as SNEGSKA (reference sequence). The CDR3 has 16 residues. V was cut by 3 bases and J by 0 bases, with 15 bases left in between. CDR3: CSASDRRTLSGNTIYF. The CDR3 DNA reads TGCAGTGCTAGTGACAGGCGGACTCTCTCTGGAAACACCATATATTTT.

Only a few counts were recorded for this clonotype. The chain links TRBV12-3 or TRBV12-4 to TRBJ1-2; no definite D call. V was shortened by 5 bases and J by 8 bases, with 12 bases between the two germline ends. CDR3 length: 12 amino acids. The CDR3, as DNA: TGTGCCAGCAGTCCAAAGGCCGCGGGCTACACCTTC. Protein product: CASSPKAAGYTF.

This chain connects TRBV20-1 to TRBJ2-2; TRBD1 matches at 7 bases. With 5 bases clipped from V and 0 bases from J, the junction kept 3 bases outside the gene matches. Germline-derived CDR1 and CDR2 are DFQATT and SNEGSKA (reference sequence). The CDR3 length is 14 residues. CDR3 nucleotides: TGCAGTGCTCGTCAGGGGGCGAACACCGGGGAGCTGTTTTTT. Protein: CSARQGANTGELFF.

This clonotype showed up many times. The rearrangement links TRBV5-5 to TRBJ2-1, with TRBD2 matching over 10 bases. The CDR3 contains 15 residues. Germline V gives CDR1 SGHKS, CDR2 YYEKEE (reference sequence). The V and J ends lost 3 bases and 4 bases, in that order; junction bases with no gene match: 4. The CDR3 DNA is TGTGCCAGCAGCTCCACTAGCGGGACTTACAATGAGCAGTTCTTC. Translated: CASSSTSGTYNEQFF.

This clonotype was observed a few times. The chain links TRBV20-1 to TRBJ2-1; D unresolved. This CDR3 region has 14 residues. The germline V and J ends were trimmed by 3 bases and 0 bases, with 9 bases remaining between them. Germline V CDR1 and CDR2: DFQATT, SNEGSKA (reference sequence). CDR3 sequence reads: CSASGPLSYNEQFF. The DNA for the CDR3 is TGCAGTGCTAGTGGGCCTCTCTCCTACAATGAGCAGTTCTTC.